The 19 T cell receptor beta chains below come from one sample, sequenced in a study of identical twins. TCRdb re-called the 5' RACE reads through MiXCR, storing one row per CDR3 protein. The repertoire holds 420,000 or so distinct CDR3 sequences, with less than 20% as singletons. The sequenced sample consisted of naive T cells sorted from blood. The receptors stem from a man between 45 and 60 years old in good health.

CDR3 coding DNA: TGTGCCAGCAGCTTGGAGGGCAAAGGGGGCGAGCAGTACTTC. The encoded protein is CASSLEGKGGEQYF. This chain connects TRBV5-5 to TRBJ2-7, with D perhaps TRBD1 (6 bases). Germline values: CDR1 SGHKS, CDR2 YYEKEE (reference sequence). V shed 0 bases and J shed 6 bases, with 13 bases lying between them. There are 14 residues in the CDR3.

The V gene is TRBV7-9, the J gene TRBJ2-5; D gene uncertain. From germline, CDR1 is SEHNR and CDR2 FQNEAQ (reference sequence). The CDR3 is 14 residues long. Trimming stripped 5 bases from V and 2 bases from J, with 12 bases between. The CDR3 protein is CASSQPEFQETQYF. The CDR3 nucleotides are TGTGCCAGCAGCCAACCAGAGTTTCAAGAGACCCAGTACTTC.

In its sample, this clonotype was seen many times. The gene calls are TRBV4-2 and TRBJ2-3; TRBD2 matches 7 bases. The CDR3 covers 17 residues. V trimming: 4 bases; J trimming: 4 bases; junction bases outside the gene matches: 14. Looked up from germline, CDR1 is LGHNA and CDR2 is YNFKEQ. CDR3: CASSRTRLGGGPDTQYF. CDR3 DNA sequence: TGTGCCAGCAGCCGGACACGGTTGGGGGGAGGGCCAGATACGCAGTATTTT.

This clonotype was seen at least ten times. The chain employs TRBV5-1 and TRBJ1-1; 9 positions agree with TRBD1. CDR1 is SGHRS, CDR2 YFSETQ, per germline. V was clipped by 2 bases and J by 7 bases; unmatched bases: 9. The CDR3 sequence is 15 residues long. The CDR3 is CASSLQQGARDEAFF. The CDR3 DNA reads TGCGCCAGCAGCTTACAACAGGGGGCGAGAGATGAAGCTTTCTTT. The whole variable domain, remainder taken from reference TRBV5-1 and TRBJ1-1, is KAGVTQTPRYLIKTRGQQVTLSCSPISGHRSVSWYQQTPGQGLQFLFEYFSETQRNKGNFPGRFSGRQFSNSRSEMNVSTLELGDSALYLCASSLQQGARDEAFFGQGTRLTVV.

The chain couples TRBV19 to TRBJ1-1; 7 bases align to TRBD1. Germline V gene sequence: CDR1 LNHDA, CDR2 SQIVND (reference sequence). After removal of 6 bases from V and 3 bases from J, the junction contained 4 bases not matched to a gene. The CDR3 length is 13 residues. The CDR3 DNA reads TGTGCCAGTAGCCGACAGGGCGACACTGAAGCTTTCTTT. Residues: CASSRQGDTEAFF.

This clonotype has more than one count but fewer than ten. The chain recombines TRBV7-2 with TRBJ2-1; unclear D gene. CDR1 is SGHTA, CDR2 FQGNSA, per germline. Between the trimmed V and J ends, which lost 2 bases and 2 bases, there was a span of 16 bases. The CDR3 is made up of 17 amino acids. CDR3 in amino acids: CASSLKRTSGPYNEQFF. The CDR3 DNA is TGTGCCAGCAGCTTAAAGAGAACGTCAGGACCCTACAATGAGCAGTTCTTC.

This clonotype occurred many times. V is TRBV12-3 or TRBV12-4 and J is TRBJ2-7, with D uncertain. This CDR3 is built from 13 residues. V lost 1 base, J lost 6 bases, and 10 bases lay in between. The CDR3 sequence is CASSLGSEAEQYF. CDR3 DNA: TGTGCCAGCAGTTTAGGGTCCGAGGCCGAGCAGTACTTC.

The chain has TRBV20-1 and TRBJ2-2; 11 bases are shared with TRBD1. Germline V gene lookup returns CDR1 DFQATT and CDR2 SNEGSKA (reference sequence). Trimming took 5 bases from V and 2 from J; bases not matched to a gene: 16. The CDR3 is made up of 19 amino acids. The CDR3 region is CSAARTGGAVGSNTGELFF. The CDR3 DNA follows: TGCAGTGCTGCCCGGACAGGGGGCGCGGTGGGATCAAACACCGGGGAGCTGTTTTTT.

The chain combines TRBV7-2 with TRBJ1-5, with TRBD1 matching 7 bases. From germline, CDR1 is SGHTA and CDR2 FQGNSA. Losses at the gene ends were 5 bases for V and 7 bases for J; bases not matched to a gene: 8. This CDR3 has 14 residues. The CDR3 loop is CASSARQGGQPQHF. Here the CDR3 DNA reads TGTGCCAGCAGCGCCCGACAGGGTGGACAGCCCCAGCATTTT. Filled out from reference TRBV7-2 and TRBJ1-5, the complete variable domain reads GAGVSQSPSNKVTEKGKDVELRCDPISGHTALYWYRQSLGQGLEFLIYFQGNSAPDKSGLPSDRFSAERTGGSVSTLTIQRTQQEDSAVYLCASSARQGGQPQHFGDGTRLSIL.

The rearrangement uses TRBV11-2 and TRBJ2-1; D call uncertain. Germline loops: CDR1 SGHAT, CDR2 FQNNGV. The germline V and J ends were trimmed by 2 bases and 15 bases, with 11 bases remaining between them. This CDR3 has 11 residues. The CDR3 DNA reads TGTGCCAGCAGCTTACTACCCCGTTGGTTCTTC. Residues: CASSLLPRWFF. Based on the CDR3 plus reference TRBV11-2 and TRBJ2-1, the full variable domain is EAGVAQSPRYKIIEKRQSVAFWCNPISGHATLYWYQQILGQGPKLLIQFQNNGVVDDSQLPKDRFSAERLKGVDSTLKIQPAKLEDSAVYLCASSLLPRWFFGPGTRLTVL.

The rearrangement joins TRBV5-1 to TRBJ1-1, with D maybe TRBD1 (6 bases). Germline CDR1 SGHRS, CDR2 YFSETQ. The CDR3 consists of 15 residues. V was clipped by 2 bases and J by 5 bases, with 16 bases between them. DNA of the CDR3: TGCGCCAGCAGCTTTGCGGTACAGGGAAGTACTGAAGCTTTCTTT. Translated, it gives CASSFAVQGSTEAFF. Complete variable domain (other parts from reference TRBV5-1 and TRBJ1-1): KAGVTQTPRYLIKTRGQQVTLSCSPISGHRSVSWYQQTPGQGLQFLFEYFSETQRNKGNFPGRFSGRQFSNSRSEMNVSTLELGDSALYLCASSFAVQGSTEAFFGQGTRLTVV.

The V call is TRBV5-1, the J call TRBJ2-7; the D is unclear. The CDR3 contains 15 residues. Germline V lookup: CDR1 SGHRS, CDR2 YFSETQ. V dropped 4 bases and J dropped 2 bases, with 16 bases sitting between them. CDR3 sequence: CASSPQTRIAYEQYF. CDR3 sequence (DNA): TGCGCCAGCAGCCCCCAGACCAGAATCGCCTACGAGCAGTACTTC.

This clonotype has just a few counts. The rearrangement uses TRBV28 and TRBJ2-1; maybe TRBD2 (6 bases). V was cut by 1 base and J by 7 bases, with 11 bases left in between. CDR1 MDHEN and CDR2 SYDVKM come from the germline V gene. The CDR3 has 14 amino acids. The CDR3 sequence: CASSLLAASNEQFF. The CDR3, as DNA: TGTGCCAGCAGTTTATTAGCGGCTTCTAATGAGCAGTTCTTC.

This clonotype was recorded many times. J is TRBJ2-2 and V is TRBV12-3 or TRBV12-4; 8 bases align to TRBD1. The CDR3 totals 14 residues. V gave up 3 bases and J gave up 5 bases; unmatched junction bases: 2. Here the CDR3 DNA reads TGTGCCAGCAGTTTTCAGGGGGCAACCGGGGAGCTGTTTTTT. This gives the protein CASSFQGATGELFF.

The chain has TRBV29-1 and TRBJ1-3; 8 positions agree with TRBD1. J lost 3 bases, V lost 7 bases, and 5 bases had no gene match. The V gene's germline CDR1 is SQVTM and CDR2 ANQGSEA. There are 13 residues in the CDR3. The CDR3 sequence: CSAGQGGGNTIYF. The CDR3 DNA is TGCAGCGCCGGACAGGGAGGTGGAAACACCATATATTTT.

This clonotype was detected only a few times. The chain carries TRBV4-3 and TRBJ2-3; 10 positions match TRBD2. V was pared by 2 bases and J by 4 bases, with 3 bases of the junction left unmatched. The CDR3 runs to 15 residues. Germline loops: CDR1 LGHNA, CDR2 YSLEER. The CDR3 here is CASSQLAGEADTQYF. DNA of the CDR3: TGCGCCAGCAGCCAACTAGCGGGAGAGGCAGATACGCAGTATTTT.

This clonotype was seen repeatedly, ten times or more. CDR3 amino acids: CASSLRGRNYGYTF. CDR3 DNA: TGTGCCAGCAGCCTCCGGGGACGGAACTATGGCTACACCTTC. This chain uses TRBV12-3 or TRBV12-4 with TRBJ1-2; D possibly corresponds to TRBD1 (5 bases). The V end was cut by 6 bases, the J end by 2 bases, with 13 bases between. The CDR3 spans 14 residues.

The gene calls are TRBV25-1 and TRBJ2-3; D is possibly TRBD1 or TRBD2 (5 bases each). Germline V gene sequence: CDR1 MGHDK, CDR2 SYGVNS. This CDR3 spans 17 amino acids. Trimming removed 1 base from V and 0 bases from J, with 14 bases in between. This CDR3 reads CASSELGTKGSTDTQYF. For the CDR3, the DNA is TGTGCCAGCAGTGAATTAGGGACCAAAGGTAGCACAGATACGCAGTATTTT.

This clonotype was seen at least ten times. The V gene is TRBV20-1, the J gene TRBJ2-7, with 7 positions matching TRBD2. V dropped 3 bases and J dropped 6; count of bases not matched to a gene: 11. CDR1 and CDR2 from the germline V gene are DFQATT and SNEGSKA (reference sequence). The CDR3 runs to 14 residues. The chain's CDR3 is CSASGGKVYPEQYF. CDR3 sequence (DNA): TGCAGTGCTAGCGGGGGGAAAGTCTATCCCGAGCAGTACTTC.